The clone carrying this T cell receptor (beta chain) was counted a few times. As yet, its antigen is unknown. The CDR3 is 14 amino acids. V was trimmed by 4 bases and J by 8 bases, leaving 15 bases between them. Germline V gene data show CDR1 as SGHDN and CDR2 as FVKESK. The sample comes from a study of identical twins. General study points: In beta out-of-frame sequences, the excess sharing between twins was weaker.

Among all donors, each was a healthy Caucasian. In TCRdb, the 5' RACE reads were re-called with MiXCR into one record per CDR3 protein. The sample has some 730,000 distinct CDR3 sequences, over 15% seen once. A further study also used this sample, focusing on T cells expressing NK-cell markers. As reported in that work: In more than 5 donors, dominant CD3+CD56+NKG2C+ clones formed roughly 1.0-8% of CD8+ cells.

The sequenced sample was PBMCs. V is TRBV14 and J is TRBJ2-1; D uncertain. The sequence derives from a woman between 18 and 29 years old in good health. The CDR3, as DNA: TGTGCCAGCAGCCCCCAGTGGGGTCGGGATGAGCAGTTCTTC. Translated, it gives CASSPQWGRDEQFF.